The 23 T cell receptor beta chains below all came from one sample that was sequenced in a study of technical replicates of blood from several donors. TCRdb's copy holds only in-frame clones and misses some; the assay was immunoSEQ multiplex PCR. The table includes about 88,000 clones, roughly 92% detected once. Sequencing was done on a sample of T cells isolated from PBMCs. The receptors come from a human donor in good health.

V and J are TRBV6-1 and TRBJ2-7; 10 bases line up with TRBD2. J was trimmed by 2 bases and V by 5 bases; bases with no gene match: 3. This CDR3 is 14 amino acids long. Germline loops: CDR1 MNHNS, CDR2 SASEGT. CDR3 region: CASSTSGATYEQYF. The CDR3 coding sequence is TGTGCCAGCAGTACTAGCGGGGCTACCTACGAGCAGTACTTC.

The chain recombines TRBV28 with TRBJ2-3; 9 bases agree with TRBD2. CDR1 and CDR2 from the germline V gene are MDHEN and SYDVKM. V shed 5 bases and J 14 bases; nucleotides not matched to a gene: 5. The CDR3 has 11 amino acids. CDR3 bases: TGTGCCAGCAGTCTAGGACTAGCGTGGTATTTT. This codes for CASSLGLAWYF.

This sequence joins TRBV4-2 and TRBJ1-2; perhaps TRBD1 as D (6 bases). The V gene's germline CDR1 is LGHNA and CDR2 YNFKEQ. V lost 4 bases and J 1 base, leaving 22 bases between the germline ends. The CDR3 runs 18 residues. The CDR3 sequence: CASSPQGGGGANNYGYTF. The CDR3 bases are TGTGCCAGCAGCCCGCAAGGGGGGGGCGGAGCAAATAACTATGGCTACACCTTC.

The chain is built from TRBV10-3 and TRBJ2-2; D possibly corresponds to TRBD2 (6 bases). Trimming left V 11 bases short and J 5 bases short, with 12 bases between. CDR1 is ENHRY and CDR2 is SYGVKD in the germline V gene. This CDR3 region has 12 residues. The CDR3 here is CAVLRGTGELFF. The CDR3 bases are TGTGCCGTCCTCCGGGGGACCGGGGAGCTGTTTTTT.

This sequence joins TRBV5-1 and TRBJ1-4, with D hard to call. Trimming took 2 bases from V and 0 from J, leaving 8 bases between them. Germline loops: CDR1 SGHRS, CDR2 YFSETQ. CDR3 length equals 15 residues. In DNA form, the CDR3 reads TGCGCCAGCAGCTTTCGGCGGCCAACTAATGAAAAACTGTTTTTT. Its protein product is CASSFRRPTNEKLFF.

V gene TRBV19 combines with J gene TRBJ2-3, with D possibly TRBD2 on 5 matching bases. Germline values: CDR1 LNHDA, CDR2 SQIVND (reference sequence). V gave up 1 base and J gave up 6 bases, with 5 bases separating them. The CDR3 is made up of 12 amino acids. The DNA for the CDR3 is TGTGCCAGTAGTATAGGCGGGGATACGCAGTATTTT. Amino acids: CASSIGGDTQYF.

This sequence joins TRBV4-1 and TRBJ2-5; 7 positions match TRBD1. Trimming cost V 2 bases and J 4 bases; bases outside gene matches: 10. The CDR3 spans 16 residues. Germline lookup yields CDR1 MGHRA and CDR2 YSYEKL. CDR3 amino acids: CASSQHLPGQPETQYF. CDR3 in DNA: TGCGCCAGCAGCCAACACCTACCGGGACAGCCAGAGACCCAGTACTTC.

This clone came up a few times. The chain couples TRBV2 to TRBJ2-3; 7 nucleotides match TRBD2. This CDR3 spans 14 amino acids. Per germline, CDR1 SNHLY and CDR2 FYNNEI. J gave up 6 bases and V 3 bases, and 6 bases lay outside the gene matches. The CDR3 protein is CASSDGLEVDTQYF. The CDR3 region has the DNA TGTGCCAGCAGTGATGGACTAGAGGTGGATACGCAGTATTTT. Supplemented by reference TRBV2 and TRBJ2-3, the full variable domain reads EPEVTQTPSHQVTQMGQEVILRCVPISNHLYFYWYRQILGQKVEFLVSFYNNEISEKSEIFDDQFSVERPDGSNFTLKIRSTKLEDSAMYFCASSDGLEVDTQYFGPGTRLTVL.

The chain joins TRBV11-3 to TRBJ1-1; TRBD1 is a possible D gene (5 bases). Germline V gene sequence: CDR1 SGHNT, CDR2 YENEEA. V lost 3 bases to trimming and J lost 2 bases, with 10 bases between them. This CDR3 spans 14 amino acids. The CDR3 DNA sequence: TGTGCCAGCAGCTTCCCCAGGGTCAACACTGAAGCTTTCTTT. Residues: CASSFPRVNTEAFF.

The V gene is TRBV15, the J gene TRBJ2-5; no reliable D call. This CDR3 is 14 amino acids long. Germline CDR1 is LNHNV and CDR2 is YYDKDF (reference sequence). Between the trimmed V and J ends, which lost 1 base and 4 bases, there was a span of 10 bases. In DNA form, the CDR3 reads TGTGCCACCAGCAGAGGCGAGTCAAGAGAGACCCAGTACTTC. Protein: CATSRGESRETQYF.

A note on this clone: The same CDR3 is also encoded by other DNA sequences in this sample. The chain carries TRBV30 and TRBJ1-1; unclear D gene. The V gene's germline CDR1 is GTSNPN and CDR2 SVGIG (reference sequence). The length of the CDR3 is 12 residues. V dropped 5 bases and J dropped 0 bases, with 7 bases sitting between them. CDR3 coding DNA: TGTGCCTGGGGCGGATTGAACACTGAAGCTTTCTTT. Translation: CAWGGLNTEAFF.

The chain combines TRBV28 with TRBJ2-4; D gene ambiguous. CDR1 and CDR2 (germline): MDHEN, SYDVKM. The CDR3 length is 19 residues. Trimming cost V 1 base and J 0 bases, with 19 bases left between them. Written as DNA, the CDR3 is TGTGCCAGCAGTTTATACGGTCTGGTTACTGAGCTAGCCAAAAACATTCAGTACTTC. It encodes CASSLYGLVTELAKNIQYF.

CDR3 sequence (DNA): TGTGCCAGCAGCTTAATGGTCGGACTAGCCAAAAACATTCAGTACTTC. As protein: CASSLMVGLAKNIQYF. The chain links TRBV11-3 to TRBJ2-4; a possible D gene is TRBD2 (5 bases). V was shortened by 2 bases and J by 0 bases, with 11 bases between the two germline ends. The CDR3 spans 16 residues. The V gene's germline CDR1 is SGHNT and CDR2 YENEEA. Drawing the rest from reference TRBV11-3 and TRBJ2-4, the complete variable domain is EAGVVQSPRYKIIEKKQPVAFWCNPISGHNTLYWYLQNLGQGPELLIRYENEEAVDDSQLPKDRFSAERLKGVDSTLKIQPAELGDSAVYLCASSLMVGLAKNIQYFGAGTRLSVL.

In DNA, the CDR3 is TGTGCCATCAGTGAGGGTGTCGGGGGTCTGGCCGGGGAGCTGTTTTTT. Protein sequence: CAISEGVGGLAGELFF. The V call is TRBV10-3, the J call TRBJ2-2, with D possibly TRBD2 on 6 matching bases. Germline loops: CDR1 ENHRY, CDR2 SYGVKD. Trimming pared 2 bases from V and 6 bases from J, leaving 16 bases between. This CDR3 is 16 amino acids long.

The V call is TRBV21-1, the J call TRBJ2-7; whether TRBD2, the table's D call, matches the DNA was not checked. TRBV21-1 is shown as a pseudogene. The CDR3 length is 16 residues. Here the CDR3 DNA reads TGTGCCAGCAGACCCACTTCCGGGACTAGCGCTTCCGAGCAGTACTTC. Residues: CASRPTSGTSASEQYF.

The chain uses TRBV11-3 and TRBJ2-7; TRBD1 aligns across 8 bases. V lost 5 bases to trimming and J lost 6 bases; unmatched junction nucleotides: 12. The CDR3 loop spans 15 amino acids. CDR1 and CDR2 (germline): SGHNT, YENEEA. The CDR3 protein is CASSSSQGAAGEQYF. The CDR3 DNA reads TGTGCCAGCAGCAGTAGCCAGGGGGCGGCGGGCGAGCAGTACTTC.

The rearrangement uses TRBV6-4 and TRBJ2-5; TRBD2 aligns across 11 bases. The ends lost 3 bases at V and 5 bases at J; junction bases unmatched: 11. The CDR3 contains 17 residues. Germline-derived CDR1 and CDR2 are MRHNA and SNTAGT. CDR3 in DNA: TGTGCCAGCAGTGAACTAGCGGGAGATTTTTTAGGTGAGACCCAGTACTTC. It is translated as CASSELAGDFLGETQYF.

DNA for the CDR3: TGTGCCAGCAGCGTAGCTGGATGGGGGGACAGGGGATTACAAGAGACCCAGTACTTC. This gives the protein CASSVAGWGDRGLQETQYF. The gene calls are TRBV9 and TRBJ2-5; 10 bases line up with TRBD1. Unmatched junction bases numbered 13, after V lost 0 bases and J lost 2 bases. Germline lookup yields CDR1 SGDLS and CDR2 YYNGEE. The CDR3 is 19 residues long.

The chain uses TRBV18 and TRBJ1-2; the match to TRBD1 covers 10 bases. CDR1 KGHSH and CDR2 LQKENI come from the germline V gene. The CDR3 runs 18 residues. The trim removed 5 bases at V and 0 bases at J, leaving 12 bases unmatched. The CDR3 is CASSFRDRGPSANYGYTF. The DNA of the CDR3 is TGTGCCAGCTCATTCCGGGACAGGGGACCGTCCGCTAACTATGGCTACACCTTC.

The CDR3 DNA sequence: TGTGCCAGCTCGCTCGCGGCCAGGGATGGCCAAGAGACCCAGTACTTC. Protein sequence: CASSLAARDGQETQYF. The chain is built from TRBV18 and TRBJ2-5, with D tentatively TRBD1 (5 bases). V shed 6 bases and J shed 1 base, with 18 bases lying between them. The length of the CDR3 is 16 residues. Germline V lookup: CDR1 KGHSH, CDR2 LQKENI.

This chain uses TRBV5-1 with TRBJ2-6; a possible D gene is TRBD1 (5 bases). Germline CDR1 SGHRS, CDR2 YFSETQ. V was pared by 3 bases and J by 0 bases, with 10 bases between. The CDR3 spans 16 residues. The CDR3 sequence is CASSSTVPSGANVLTF. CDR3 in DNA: TGCGCCAGCAGCTCGACAGTCCCCTCTGGGGCCAACGTCCTGACTTTC.

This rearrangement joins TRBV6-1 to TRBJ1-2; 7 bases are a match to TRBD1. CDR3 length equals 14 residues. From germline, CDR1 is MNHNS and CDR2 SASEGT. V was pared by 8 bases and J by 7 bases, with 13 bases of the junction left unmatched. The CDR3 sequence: CASLGTGVSFGYTF. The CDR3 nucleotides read TGTGCCAGCTTGGGAACAGGGGTCTCCTTTGGCTACACCTTC.

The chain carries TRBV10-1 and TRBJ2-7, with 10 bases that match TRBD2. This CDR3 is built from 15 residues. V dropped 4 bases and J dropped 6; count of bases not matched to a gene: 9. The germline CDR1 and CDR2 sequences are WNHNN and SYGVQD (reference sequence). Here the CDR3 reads CASSVQLAGAFEQYF. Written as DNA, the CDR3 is TGCGCCAGCAGTGTCCAGCTAGCGGGAGCCTTCGAGCAGTACTTC.